This T cell receptor beta chain was identified in a study of PD-L1 blockade in urothelial cancer. Study summary: Atezolizumab 1,200 mg was given intravenously every 3 weeks, starting 2014. Earlier, patients had received 0 to 3 chemotherapy regimens. Median T cell yield from blood was about 150,000.

About this clone: Antigen specificity is unknown.

Assay: immunoSEQ multiplex PCR; the TCRdb copy retains only in-frame clones and omits some. The sample contains more than 45,000 clones, approximately 89% of which appear only once. Per the germline V gene, CDR1 is KGHSH and CDR2 is LQKENI. The ends lost 1 base at V and 0 bases at J; junction bases unmatched: 10. The CDR3 consists of 18 residues. Points from the study as a whole: A pretreatment blood TCR clonality that fell below the median predicted better progression-free and overall survival.

This sequence was found in a man older than 75 with urothelial cancer. The chain couples TRBV18 to TRBJ1-1; TRBD1 agrees at 8 bases. Sequencing was performed on PBMCs, taken around atezolizumab (anti-PD-L1) treatment. The CDR3 DNA reads as TGTGCCAGCTCACCACTATTTGGACAGGGAGCGATGAACACTGAAGCTTTCTTT. Protein sequence: CASSPLFGQGAMNTEAFF.